This record covers a single T cell receptor beta chain. Germline CDR1 and CDR2: SEHNR and FQNEAQ (reference sequence). The V segment lost 4 bases and the J segment 4 bases; nucleotides outside the gene matches: 8. The CDR3 is made up of 16 amino acids. Researchers ran the PCR with 60 Vbeta and 13 Jbeta primers. TCRdb's copy holds only in-frame clones and misses some; the assay was immunoSEQ multiplex PCR. The data show about 150,000 clones, 60% to 80% seen once. This entry is derived from a study of cytomegalovirus exposure and HLA in healthy donors. Study overall: A previous analysis identified approximately 110 million unique TCR beta sequences derived from roughly 190 million T cells.

This receptor was obtained from a man aged 30 to 39 in good health and CMV-seropositive. The chain employs TRBV7-9 and TRBJ2-3, with 10 bases that match TRBD1. The sequenced sample was PBMCs. CDR3 sequence: CASSYRQGAFSDTQYF. The CDR3, as DNA: TGTGCCAGCAGCTACCGACAGGGGGCGTTTTCAGATACGCAGTATTTT.